Given below is one T cell receptor (beta chain) in context. Germline CDR1 KGHSH, CDR2 LQKENI. With 2 bases clipped from V and 3 bases from J, the junction kept 5 bases outside the gene matches. The length of the CDR3 is 15 residues. This sample was taken from a study of blood T cell repertoires in COVID-19. In the study overall: PBMCs, B-cell-depleted T cells, or T cells were the source of the cDNA or gDNA that made up the material.

Assay: immunoSEQ multiplex PCR; the TCRdb copy retains only in-frame clones and omits some. The sample shows some 110,000 clones, 60% to 80% of them seen only once. The receptor's source is an elderly man with COVID-19, enrolled during active disease. Sequences were obtained from peripheral blood. The chain has TRBV18 and TRBJ1-2; 8 positions match TRBD1. CDR3 protein: CASSPRQGADYGYTF. The CDR3, as DNA: TGTGCCAGCTCACCAAGGCAGGGGGCGGACTATGGCTACACCTTC.